The T cell receptor (beta chain) described here comes from a study of blood T cells in healthy people across ages (dated by TCRdb to between 2015 and 2017). A note on the overall study: In model experiments, template switching captured roughly one uniquely barcoded TCR beta cDNA molecule for every two T cells. The study measured age-related changes in TCR beta repertoire diversity using deep sequencing normalized with unique cDNA molecular identifiers. The donors were divided into four age groups: young (average around 16 years), middle-aged (approximately 41), aged (about 60) and long-lived (roughly 88). To avoid experimental bias, donors of different ages were distributed randomly across sequencing lanes. For two donors (one aged 18 to 30 and one aged 80 or older), the study analyzed two additional independent replicas of 1 million unique cDNA reads from the same blood draw.

The donors were roughly 39 Caucasian individuals from Russia, aged roughly 6 to 100 years, who were systemically healthy. Around 9.8 milliliters of peripheral blood were collected from each donor into EDTA-treated Vacutainer tubes. Ficoll-Paque density-gradient centrifugation was used to isolate PBMCs, with at least 7 million obtained per sample. Total RNA was extracted from PBMCs with Trizol reagent, with at least 6 micrograms obtained per sample. For every donor, flow cytometry on a PBMC aliquot measured the percentage of naive CD45RAhigh/CD27high T cells. Summary of the overall study and its limitations: Estimates of total diversity based on one million sequenced T cells were regarded as lower bounds and as underestimates. Since profiling was done on bulk unsorted PBMCs, naive and antigen-experienced compartments could not be conclusively compared. A strong correlation was found between observed TCR beta diversity and the percentage of naive T cells measured by flow cytometry. As age increased, observed TCR beta diversity per million T cells dropped in a roughly linear way, and a significant reduction was already evident by age about 40. Compared with the aged group, the long-lived group had more naive CD4+ T cells, fewer expanded clones and increased TCR diversity, suggesting age selection. Donor CMV infection status was unknown, potentially confounding age-related changes in expanded clonotypes.

Library generation was performed with 5' RACE. Sequencing relied on an Illumina HiSeq 2500. A second roughly 7 to 12 cycle PCR used a sample-barcoded 5' primer and a J-beta primer mix. A unique molecular identifier was introduced onto each TCR beta cDNA molecule by a template-switch 5' adaptor carrying 12 random nucleotides. At least 2.5 million CDR3-containing paired-end reads were obtained from each sample. The Mint cDNA synthesis kit, primed by a TRBC-specific oligonucleotide, was used to synthesize first-strand cDNA from all RNA. Following uracil-DNA glycosylase treatment, all cDNA underwent a first 18-cycle PCR with the universal primers M1SS and BC2_uni_R. Regarding the original processing steps: Each sample was normalized by randomly selecting 1 million high-quality reads, each carrying a distinct molecular identifier. Instead of being binned into consensus sequences, reads that shared molecular identifiers were thrown out. MiTCR, set to a Q25 quality threshold and the strictest error-elimination algorithm, was used for CDR3 identification, clonotype clustering and error correction. A nonparametric unseen species model with Euler transformation was used to estimate lower-bound total TCR beta diversity. TCRdb's own reprocessing of the public reads used fastp at Q25 and MiXCR and kept productive beta chains. For every CDR3 protein sequence, its rows merge into one entry that carries the most common genes and DNA. The V and J calls shown here were made by TCRdb, not taken from the authors' results. Within this sample are about 1.1 million distinct CDR3 sequences, with 35% to 40% of them counted one time only. The biggest ten clones account for under 15% of the sample.

As to this clonotype: The specificity of this receptor is unknown. No much larger clone is present one base from it, and per-base qualities are unavailable.

The sample consisted of blood. The source is a man between 18 and 29 years old in good health.

The sequence in DNA is TGTGCCAGCAGCGTAGCACAGGTCTCAGGAGGTGTGAACACTGAAGCTTTCTTT. This yields the protein CASSVAQVSGGVNTEAFF. The chain is made from TRBV9 and TRBJ1-1; TRBD1 is a possible D gene, resting on 5 matching bases. Between the V and J ends, shortened by 0 bases and 0 bases respectively, the junction contains 18 bases. The CDR3, from cysteine to phenylalanine, totals 18 residues. The CDR3 DNA has 54 bases and is translated from base 1. The germline V gene provides CDR1 SGDLS and CDR2 YYNGEE.